One and the same sample provided the 14 T cell receptor beta chains below, sequenced in a study of T cell responses to AZD1222 COVID-19 vaccine. The method was immunoSEQ multiplex PCR; TCRdb's version includes in-frame clones alone and lacks a portion of them. This sample has 90,000 to 120,000 clones, with 80% to 90% found just once. The input for sequencing was peripheral blood, taken on day 0 of AZD1222 vaccination. Receptors were obtained from an adult in good health.

The CDR3 loop reads CASSMMDHGYTF. CDR3 DNA sequence: TGTGCCAGTAGTATGATGGACCATGGCTACACCTTC. The genes are TRBV19 and TRBJ1-2; no clear D. Germline V lookup: CDR1 LNHDA, CDR2 SQIVND (reference sequence). This CDR3 region has 12 residues. V lost 3 bases and J 6 bases, leaving 8 bases between the germline ends.

The V and J genes are TRBV4-3 and TRBJ1-2, with D possibly being TRBD1 (5 bases). Trimming stripped 0 bases from V and 5 bases from J, with 16 bases between. From germline, CDR1 is LGHNA and CDR2 YSLEER. The CDR3 consists of 16 residues. The CDR3 reads CASSQEYGRGPYGYTF. As DNA, the CDR3 is TGCGCCAGCAGCCAAGAATACGGCCGGGGCCCGTATGGCTACACCTTC.

V gene TRBV27 combines with J gene TRBJ2-7, with D possibly being TRBD2 (5 bases). CDR1 MNHEY and CDR2 SMNVEV come from the germline V gene (reference sequence). V lost 2 bases to trimming and J lost 7 bases, with 12 bases between them. This CDR3 comprises 13 residues. Here the CDR3 reads CASSLRDLTEQYF. The CDR3 DNA follows: TGTGCCAGCAGTTTACGGGATTTGACGGAGCAGTACTTC.

This chain connects TRBV4-3 to TRBJ1-1; TRBD1 matches at 7 bases. The CDR3 totals 14 residues. Germline assignment: CDR1 LGHNA and CDR2 YSLEER. The V gene end was trimmed by 4 bases and the J gene end by 2 bases; junction bases not matched to a gene: 4. The CDR3 nucleotides are TGCGCCAGCAGCCGGGACAGCTTTAACACTGAAGCTTTCTTT. This translates into CASSRDSFNTEAFF.

Only one count was recorded for this clone. This chain connects TRBV18 to TRBJ1-2; 9 nucleotides line up with TRBD1. Trimming at V came to 2 bases and at J to 4 bases, leaving 2 bases not matched to a gene. The length of the CDR3 is 14 residues. Germline V lookup: CDR1 KGHSH, CDR2 LQKENI. The CDR3, as DNA: TGTGCCAGCTCACCAGGGACAGGGACCTATGGCTACACCTTC. It yields the protein CASSPGTGTYGYTF.

This chain connects TRBV4-1 to TRBJ1-1, with 8 bases aligning to TRBD1. CDR3 length: 18 amino acids. CDR1 and CDR2 (germline): MGHRA, YSYEKL. The J segment lost 6 bases and the V segment lost 1 base, leaving 16 bases of the junction unmatched. The CDR3 nucleotides read TGCGCCAGCAGCCAAGGCCGGACAGGGTGGAATAGAAAGGCTGAAGCTTTCTTT. It encodes CASSQGRTGWNRKAEAFF.

This chain connects TRBV29-1 to TRBJ1-1, with a tentative D call TRBD1 (5 bases). This CDR3 comprises 13 residues. Deletions cut 4 bases from V and 1 base from J, with 10 bases between. Germline lookup yields CDR1 SQVTM and CDR2 ANQGSEA. The chain's CDR3 is CSVGQGGNTEAFF. The DNA of the CDR3 is TGCAGCGTTGGCCAGGGCGGGAACACTGAAGCTTTCTTT.

The rearrangement joins TRBV19 to TRBJ1-1, with D possibly matching TRBD1 (5 bases). Germline V gene data show CDR1 as LNHDA and CDR2 as SQIVND (reference sequence). The V and J ends lost 10 bases and 4 bases respectively, with 13 bases between them. There are 12 residues in the CDR3. The CDR3 reads CATRRGSTEAFF. The CDR3 nucleotides read TGTGCCACCCGAAGGGGTAGCACTGAAGCTTTCTTT. Based on the CDR3 plus reference TRBV19 and TRBJ1-1, the full variable domain is DGGITQSPKYLFRKEGQNVTLSCEQNLNHDAMYWYRQDPGQGLRLIYYSQIVNDFQKGDIAEGYSVSREKKESFPLTVTSAQKNPTAFYLCATRRGSTEAFFGQGTRLTVV.

This chain connects TRBV28 to TRBJ2-7; D might be TRBD2 (6 bases). The CDR3 extends over 13 amino acids. The germline CDR1 and CDR2 sequences are MDHEN and SYDVKM. Between the trimmed V and J ends, which lost 6 bases and 4 bases, there was a span of 13 bases. CDR3 residues: CASRRGAGYEQYF. CDR3 coding DNA: TGTGCCAGCAGGAGAGGGGCGGGGTACGAGCAGTACTTC.

V usage is TRBV28 and J usage is TRBJ2-3; TRBD2 matches at 10 bases. With V trimmed by 7 bases and J by 11 bases, 18 bases remained unmatched. There are 16 residues in the CDR3. Germline V gene sequence: CDR1 MDHEN, CDR2 SYDVKM. The CDR3 here is CASTQPSSGGNFGQYF. CDR3 coding DNA: TGTGCCAGCACTCAGCCCTCTAGCGGGGGCAATTTTGGGCAGTATTTT.

The rearrangement joins TRBV18 to TRBJ1-2; tentative D call: TRBD1 (6 bases). CDR3 length equals 17 residues. The V end was cut by 1 base, the J end by 0 bases, with 15 bases between. Germline loops: CDR1 KGHSH, CDR2 LQKENI. CDR3 nucleotides: TGTGCCAGCTCACCACTTAGACGACAGGATTCTAACTATGGCTACACCTTC. Translation: CASSPLRRQDSNYGYTF.

The chain joins TRBV4-3 to TRBJ2-3, with D unresolved. The CDR3 covers 15 residues. V lost 0 bases to trimming and J lost 2 bases, with 9 bases between them. From germline, CDR1 is LGHNA and CDR2 YSLEER. CDR3 in amino acids: CASSQESRVTDTQYF. Written as DNA, the CDR3 is TGCGCCAGCAGCCAAGAAAGTCGGGTCACAGATACGCAGTATTTT.

The V gene is TRBV27, the J gene TRBJ2-5; TRBD2 matches at 10 bases. V trimming: 3 bases; J trimming: 4 bases; junction bases outside the gene matches: 8. Germline loops: CDR1 MNHEY, CDR2 SMNVEV (reference sequence). This CDR3 spans 16 amino acids. CDR3: CASSLSLAGARETQYF. The DNA of the CDR3 is TGTGCCAGCAGTTTGTCCCTAGCGGGAGCTAGAGAGACCCAGTACTTC.

V gene TRBV19 combines with J gene TRBJ1-4; 7 bases line up with TRBD1. CDR1 is LNHDA and CDR2 is SQIVND in the germline V gene (reference sequence). J lost 2 bases, V lost 8 bases, and 5 bases had no gene match. The CDR3 consists of 14 residues. In DNA, the CDR3 is TGTGCCAGTGCCTCGGGACAGACTAATGAAAAACTGTTTTTT. Translation: CASASGQTNEKLFF. The full variable domain, completed using reference TRBV19 and TRBJ1-4, is DGGITQSPKYLFRKEGQNVTLSCEQNLNHDAMYWYRQDPGQGLRLIYYSQIVNDFQKGDIAEGYSVSREKKESFPLTVTSAQKNPTAFYLCASASGQTNEKLFFGSGTQLSVL.